What follows describes a single TCR beta chain. This entry comes from a study of shared clonotypes between healthy human individuals. Per the germline V gene, CDR1 is SGHTA and CDR2 is FQGTGA. CDR3 size: 16 residues. Trimming at V came to 2 bases and at J to 3 bases, leaving 7 bases not matched to a gene. Sequencing used immunoSEQ multiplex PCR; TCRdb keeps in-frame clones, though not all of them. The sample includes fewer than 700,000 clones, around 81% of them seen just once. The gene calls are TRBV7-3 and TRBJ1-1; 9 bases align to TRBD1. This sequence was found in a middle-aged woman in good health. Some clones in this sample may be carry-over from other donors' samples. The sequencing input was PBMCs. The chain's CDR3 is CASSLATGGRYTEAFF. The CDR3 DNA sequence: TGTGCCAGCAGCTTAGCGACAGGGGGTCGCTACACTGAAGCTTTCTTT.